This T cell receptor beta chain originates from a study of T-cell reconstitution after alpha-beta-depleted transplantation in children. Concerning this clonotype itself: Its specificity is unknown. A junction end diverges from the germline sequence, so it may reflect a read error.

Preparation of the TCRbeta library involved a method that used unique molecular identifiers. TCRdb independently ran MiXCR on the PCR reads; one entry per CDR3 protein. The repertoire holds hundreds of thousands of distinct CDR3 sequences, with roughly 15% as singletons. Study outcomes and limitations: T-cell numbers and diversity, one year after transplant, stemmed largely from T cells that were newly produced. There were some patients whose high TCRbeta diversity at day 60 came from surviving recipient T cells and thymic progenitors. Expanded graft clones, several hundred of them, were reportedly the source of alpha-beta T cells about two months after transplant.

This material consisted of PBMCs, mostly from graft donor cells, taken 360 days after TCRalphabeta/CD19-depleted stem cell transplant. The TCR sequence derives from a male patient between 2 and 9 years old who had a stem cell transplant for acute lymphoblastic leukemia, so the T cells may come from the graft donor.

As DNA, the CDR3 is TGTACCAGCAGTTTAGCGAGTCGAGTACCTAGGGGCACAGATACGCAGTATTTT. Its protein product is CTSSLASRVPRGTDTQYF. This chain connects TRBV12-3 or TRBV12-4 to TRBJ2-3; a possible D gene is TRBD2 (5 bases). There are 18 residues in the CDR3.